This T cell receptor (beta chain) derives from a study of shared clonotypes between healthy human individuals. As defined, naive CD8 cells were CD45RO-negative and positively selected for CCR7, with terminally differentiated effector memory CD45RA+ cells excluded. Germline CDR1 is MNHEY and CDR2 is SMNVEV (reference sequence). The CDR3 is 14 amino acids. Per the original data handling: Quality scores were absent from the junction-only immunoSEQ sequences, so filtering differed. Sequencing was performed with immunoSEQ multiplex PCR; in TCRdb, only in-frame clones are kept and a portion is missing. V, J and clone size are those of that table, while D and trimming were read from the DNA. The table lists hundreds of thousands of clones, roughly 96% of them singletons.

This clonotype originated in a woman under 40 in good health. This chain connects TRBV27 to TRBJ2-5, with D possibly matching TRBD2 (5 bases). The DNA matches TRBJ2-7 better at its end, which makes the J call doubtful. Sequencing used naive CD8+ T cells sorted from blood. The chain's CDR3 is CASSFSRGPYEQYF. In DNA form, the CDR3 reads TGTGCCAGCAGTTTCTCAAGAGGGCCCTACGAGCAGTACTTC.